These T cell receptor beta chains were read from a single sample in a study of T cell repertoires in cytomegalovirus infection. TCRdb redid the calling of the reads with MiXCR, one entry per CDR3 protein. Counted here are about 230,000 distinct CDR3 sequences, roughly 22% occurring once; the ten biggest clones make up roughly 18%. Sequenced: CD8+ T cells from PBMCs. Receptor source: a human donor in good health (CMV status not recorded). Some clones in this sample may be carry-over from other donors' samples. Each CDR3 is given with its conserved first and last residue. A D gene is named only where the DNA matches it firmly. Clone size, where shown, is once, few, many, or a class for clones that have expanded.

v_call	j_call	d_call	clone_size	cdr3_length	cdr3_nt	cdr3_aa
TRBV7-9	TRBJ2-2	TRBD1	NA	16	TGTGCCAGCAGCTTAACGGGGACAGAGAACACCGGGGAGCTGTTTTTT	CASSLTGTENTGELFF
TRBV5-6	TRBJ1-3	NA	NA	15	TGTGCCAGCAGTCCGGGCCCGTCCTCTGGAAACACCATATATTTT	CASSPGPSSGNTIYF
TRBV6-5	TRBJ2-1	NA	NA	16	TGTGCCAGCAGTTACTCGGTGGGAAGCTCCTACAATGAGCAGTTCTTC	CASSYSVGSSYNEQFF
TRBV20-1	TRBJ2-2	TRBD2	NA	14	TGCAGTGCGAACGGACTAGGGCAGACCGGGGAGCTGTTTTTT	CSANGLGQTGELFF
TRBV2	TRBJ2-3	TRBD2	NA	12	TGTGCCAGCAATAGCGGGGCAGATACGCAGTATTTT	CASNSGADTQYF
TRBV15	TRBJ1-2	NA	NA	15	TGTGCCACCAGCAGGATCAGGGGCCCGCCGTGGGGCTACACCTTC	CATSRIRGPPWGYTF
TRBV28	TRBJ1-2	NA	NA	14	TGTGCCAGCAGTTTACTCAGGGACGGGTTTGGCTACACCTTC	CASSLLRDGFGYTF
TRBV7-9	TRBJ2-2	TRBD2	NA	14	TGTGCCAGCAGCAAGACTAGCGGGGGCGGGGAGCTGTTTTTT	CASSKTSGGGELFF
TRBV7-2	TRBJ2-1	TRBD1	many	14	TGTGCCAGCAGCAGTTCGGACAGGGAGGATGAGCAGTTCTTC	CASSSSDREDEQFF
TRBV7-9	TRBJ2-7	TRBD1	few	15	TGTGCCAGCAGCAAAGGGACAGGGTTTGCCTACGAGCAGTACTTC	CASSKGTGFAYEQYF
TRBV6-6	TRBJ1-1	NA	few	11	TGTGCCAGCAACCTAAGCCCTGAAGCTTTCTTT	CASNLSPEAFF
TRBV2	TRBJ2-1	TRBD1	NA	17	TGTGCCAGCAGTGAGGTGACAGGGGGTTTCTCCTACAATGAGCAGTTCTTC	CASSEVTGGFSYNEQFF
TRBV18	TRBJ2-7	NA	NA	15	TGTGCCAGCTCACCAATGGGCGTTAGCTCCTACGAGCAGTACTTC	CASSPMGVSSYEQYF
TRBV7-6	TRBJ2-5	TRBD1	NA	15	TGTGCCAGCAGCGGGGGGACAGGGGTCGGAGAGACCCAGTACTTC	CASSGGTGVGETQYF
TRBV9	TRBJ1-1	NA	NA	13	TGTGCCAGCAGCGTGGGGGAGAACACTGAAGCTTTCTTT	CASSVGENTEAFF
TRBV28	TRBJ2-5	NA	few	15	TGTGCCAGCAGCCCACGGGGGCTTAATCAAGAGACCCAGTACTTC	CASSPRGLNQETQYF
TRBV7-9	TRBJ1-1	NA	many	12	TGTGCCAGCAGCCAACCGGGGTCTGAAGCTTTCTTT	CASSQPGSEAFF
TRBV14	TRBJ2-4	NA	few	17	TGTGCCAGCAGCCAAGATGGGCCCTCTTTAGCCAAAAACATTCAGTACTTC	CASSQDGPSLAKNIQYF
TRBV14	TRBJ2-1	NA	few	12	TGTGCCAGCAGCCACTCCATTTATGAGCAGTTCTTC	CASSHSIYEQFF
TRBV6-1	TRBJ2-3	TRBD2	NA	15	TGTGCCAGCAGTCTTGGACTAGCGGGGATGGATACGCAGTATTTT	CASSLGLAGMDTQYF
TRBV14	TRBJ2-5	NA	many	13	TGTGCCAGCAGCCAACTCTTCCAAGAGACCCAGTACTTC	CASSQLFQETQYF
TRBV28	TRBJ1-2	TRBD1	many	17	TGTGCCAGCAGCCTACGGGACAGGCCTCTTCTTCGCTATGGCTACACCTTC	CASSLRDRPLLRYGYTF
TRBV4-2	TRBJ1-5	TRBD1	few	15	TGTGCCAGCAACCCAACAGGGGATGGCAATCAGCCCCAGCATTTT	CASNPTGDGNQPQHF
TRBV7-9	TRBJ2-1	NA	many	13	TGTGCCAGCAGCGAGAGGGATTACAATGAGCAGTTCTTC	CASSERDYNEQFF
TRBV20-1	TRBJ2-7	NA	many	13	TGCAGTTCTAAGGGGGACGCTACCTACGAGCAGTACTTC	CSSKGDATYEQYF
TRBV20-1	TRBJ2-1	TRBD2	many	14	TGCAGTGCTAGAGGACTAGCGGGGGACAATGAGCAGTTCTTC	CSARGLAGDNEQFF
TRBV10-3	TRBJ1-2	NA	NA	12	TGTGCCATCAGTGAGACTAACTATGGCTACACCTTC	CAISETNYGYTF
TRBV20-1	TRBJ1-5	NA	many	14	TGCAGTGCTAGAGACACCGAGCGGGGTCAGCCCCAGCATTTT	CSARDTERGQPQHF
TRBV4-1	TRBJ2-1	NA	NA	13	TGCGCCAGCAGCCAAGTCTGGGTGGATGAGCAGTTCTTC	CASSQVWVDEQFF
TRBV7-8	TRBJ1-2	NA	few	15	TGTGCCAGCAGCTCCAGACAGGAGGCTAACTATGGCTACACCTTC	CASSSRQEANYGYTF
TRBV9	TRBJ1-5	TRBD1	NA	15	TGTGCCAGCAGCGTAGGAGGGACAGTCAATCAGCCCCAGCATTTT	CASSVGGTVNQPQHF
TRBV7-9	TRBJ1-1	NA	NA	15	TGTGCCAGCAGCTCCCGACAGATTGAGAACACTGAAGCTTTCTTT	CASSSRQIENTEAFF
TRBV5-1	TRBJ2-7	TRBD1	few	14	TGCGCCAGCAACCGGGACAGGAACTCCTACGAGCAGTACTTC	CASNRDRNSYEQYF
TRBV5-6	TRBJ1-1	TRBD1	many	17	TGTGCCAGCAGCTCAACCGGGACAGCCCTAATGAACACTGAAGCTTTCTTT	CASSSTGTALMNTEAFF
TRBV20-1	TRBJ2-3	TRBD2	many	14	TGCAGTGCTCTACTAGCGGGGGGCACAGATACGCAGTATTTT	CSALLAGGTDTQYF
TRBV15	TRBJ1-3	NA	few	11	TGTGGGGGGGTATCTGGAAACACCATATATTTT	CGGVSGNTIYF
TRBV7-9	TRBJ2-7	NA	few	13	TGTGCCAGCAGCCCCCCTGCGGGGAGTAAGCAGTACTTC	CASSPPAGSKQYF
TRBV20-1	TRBJ2-7	NA	NA	14	TGCAGTGCTCCGGGAGCGGACCTCTCCTACGAGCAGTACTTC	CSAPGADLSYEQYF
TRBV7-8	TRBJ1-4	NA	many	15	TGTGCCAGCAGCTCGCGATTTGGCAGTAATGAAAAACTGTTTTTT	CASSSRFGSNEKLFF
TRBV19	TRBJ2-1	TRBD2	few	16	TGTGCCAGTAGTATTACTAGCGGGGCCTCTTCGGCTGAGCAGTTCTTC	CASSITSGASSAEQFF
TRBV4-1	TRBJ2-2	NA	NA	16	TGCGCCAGCAGCCAAGAGGGACGGTTTAGCACCGGGGAGCTGTTTTTT	CASSQEGRFSTGELFF
TRBV7-8	TRBJ2-3	TRBD2	many	16	TGTGCCAGCAGCTTAATCGGCGGGGGATTTGGAGATACGCAGTATTTT	CASSLIGGGFGDTQYF
TRBV7-9	TRBJ2-5	TRBD1	few	16	TGTGCCAGCAGCTCACCTATGACAGGGGGCGCGGAGACCCAGTACTTC	CASSSPMTGGAETQYF
TRBV20-1	TRBJ1-2	NA	NA	13	TGCAGTGCCCGACAGGTTTCTAACTATGGCTACACCTTC	CSARQVSNYGYTF
TRBV28	TRBJ1-5	TRBD1	many	17	TGTGCCAGCAGTTCGATCCAAAACCACAGGGGAAGTGGGCCCCAGCATTTT	CASSSIQNHRGSGPQHF
TRBV28	TRBJ2-7	NA	many	13	TGTGCCAGCAGTTCCCTCGGAGTGGGCGAGCAGTACTTC	CASSSLGVGEQYF
TRBV12-3/TRBV12-4	TRBJ2-1	NA	few	15	TGTGCCAGCAGTCGCCTTGGGGCCTCTATTTATGAGCAGTTCTTC	CASSRLGASIYEQFF
TRBV2	TRBJ2-3	NA	NA	15	TGTGCCAGCAGTGTATGGGACGGGTACACAGATACGCAGTATTTT	CASSVWDGYTDTQYF
TRBV7-2	TRBJ2-7	NA	many	14	TGTGCCAGCAGCTCCACAGGGCCCCACTACGAGCAGTACTTC	CASSSTGPHYEQYF
TRBV2	TRBJ2-5	TRBD2	NA	18	TGTGCCAGCAGTGAAGCCTCCCCCCGAAGCGGGGGGCAGGGGACCCAGTACTTC	CASSEASPRSGGQGTQYF
TRBV7-6	TRBJ2-2	TRBD2	many	15	TGTGCCAGCAGCCCCCGACTAGCGGACACCGGGGAGCTGTTTTTT	CASSPRLADTGELFF
TRBV2	TRBJ1-5	TRBD1	NA	15	TGTGCCAGCAGTGACAGGGGGCGAAGCAATCAGCCCCAGCATTTT	CASSDRGRSNQPQHF